This T cell receptor beta chain was obtained from a study of cytomegalovirus exposure and HLA in healthy donors. Findings and limits, study-wide: After further analysis at a later stage, 15,000 to 20,000 TCR beta sequences were associated with HLA alleles at 0.05 false discovery rate.

CDR3 length: 11 amino acids. V was trimmed by 6 bases and J by 7 bases, leaving 7 bases between them. Germline V CDR1 and CDR2: MNHNY, SVGAGI (reference sequence). PCR primers comprised 60 Vbeta and 13 Jbeta primers. Assay used: immunoSEQ multiplex PCR; TCRdb lists only in-frame clones, some missing. The sample yields about 190,000 clones, less than 90% seen once. As concerns this clone: As yet, its antigen is unknown.

The clonotype comes from a boy aged 5 to 17 in good health and CMV-seronegative. Source material: PBMCs. This chain links TRBV6-6 with TRBJ2-1; D not resolved. The CDR3 protein is CASSTLNEQFF. In DNA form, the CDR3 reads TGTGCCAGCAGCACCCTAAATGAGCAGTTCTTC.